This T cell receptor (beta chain) was recorded in a study of blood T cell repertoires in COVID-19. CDR1 is MNHEY and CDR2 is SVGAGI in the germline V gene. Germline trimming cut 7 bases from V and 0 bases from J; bases unmatched to any gene: 6. There are 14 residues in the CDR3. Sequenced by immunoSEQ multiplex PCR; TCRdb stores in-frame clones only, minus some. Altogether approximately 85,000 clones are present, approximately 78% being singletons, with the ten largest covering about 13%. The clonotype was recovered from a human donor in a cohort sampled during active COVID-19. The chain recombines TRBV6-5 with TRBJ2-7, with 7 positions matching TRBD1. Sequencing used peripheral blood. The CDR3 DNA reads as TGTGCCAGCATCCAAGGGGGCACCTCCTACGAGCAGTACTTC. Protein product: CASIQGGTSYEQYF.